This T cell receptor beta chain derives from a study of cytomegalovirus exposure and HLA in healthy donors. Findings of the study overall: Previously analyzed data showed that most TCR beta V segments were productive at a frequency of about 90% or about 30%.

Worth noting for this clone: The antigen is undetermined.

A multiplex PCR was run with 60 Vbeta primers and 13 Jbeta primers. Some clones are missing from TCRdb's copy, which holds only in-frame ones; the method was immunoSEQ multiplex PCR. The sample includes about 140,000 clones, about three quarters seen only once; the top ten take 1% to 1.5%. CDR3 length: 17 amino acids. From germline, CDR1 is SGDLS and CDR2 YYNGEE. Trimming took off 0 bases at V and 2 bases at J, with 17 bases between the two ends. Sequenced: PBMCs. The chain carries TRBV9 and TRBJ1-1; a weak D match, TRBD1 (6 bases). This receptor was taken from a woman between 40 and 50 years old in good health and CMV-seronegative. As DNA, the CDR3 is TGTGCCAGCAGCGTAGCGGGGTTACAGGGACCCAACACTGAAGCTTTCTTT. Its translation: CASSVAGLQGPNTEAFF.